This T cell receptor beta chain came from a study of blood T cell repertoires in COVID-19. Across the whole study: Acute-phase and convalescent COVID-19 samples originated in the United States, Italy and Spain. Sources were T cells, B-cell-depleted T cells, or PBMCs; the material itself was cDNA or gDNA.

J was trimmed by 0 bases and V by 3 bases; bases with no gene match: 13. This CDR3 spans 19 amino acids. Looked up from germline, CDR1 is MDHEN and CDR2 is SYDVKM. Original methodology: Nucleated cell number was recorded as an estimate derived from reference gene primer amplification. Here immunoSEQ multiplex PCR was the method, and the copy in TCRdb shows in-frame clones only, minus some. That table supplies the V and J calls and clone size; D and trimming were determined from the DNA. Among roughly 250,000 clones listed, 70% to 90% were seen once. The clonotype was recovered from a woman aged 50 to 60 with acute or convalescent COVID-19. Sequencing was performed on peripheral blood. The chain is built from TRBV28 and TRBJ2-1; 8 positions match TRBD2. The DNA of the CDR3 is TGTGCCAGCAGTTTTCCACTAGCGGAAAAAACAGACTCCTACAATGAGCAGTTCTTC. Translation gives CASSFPLAEKTDSYNEQFF.